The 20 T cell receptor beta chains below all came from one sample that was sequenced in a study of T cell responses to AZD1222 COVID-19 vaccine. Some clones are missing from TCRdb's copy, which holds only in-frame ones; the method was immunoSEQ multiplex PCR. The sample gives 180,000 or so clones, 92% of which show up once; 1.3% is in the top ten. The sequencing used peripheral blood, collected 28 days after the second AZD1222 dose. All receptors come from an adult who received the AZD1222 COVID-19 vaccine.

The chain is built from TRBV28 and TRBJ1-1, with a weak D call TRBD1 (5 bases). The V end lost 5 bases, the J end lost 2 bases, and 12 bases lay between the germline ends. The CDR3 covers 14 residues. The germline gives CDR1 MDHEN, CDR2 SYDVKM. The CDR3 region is CASSPGPSNTEAFF. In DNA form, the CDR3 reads TGTGCCAGCAGTCCGGGACCATCAAACACTGAAGCTTTCTTT.

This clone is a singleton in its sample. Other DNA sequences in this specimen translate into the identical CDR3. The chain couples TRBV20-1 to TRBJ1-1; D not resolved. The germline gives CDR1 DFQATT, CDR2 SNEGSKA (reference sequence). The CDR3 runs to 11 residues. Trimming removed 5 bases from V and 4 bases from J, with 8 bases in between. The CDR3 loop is CSAPRGTEAFF. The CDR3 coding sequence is TGCAGTGCTCCCCGGGGCACTGAAGCTTTCTTT.

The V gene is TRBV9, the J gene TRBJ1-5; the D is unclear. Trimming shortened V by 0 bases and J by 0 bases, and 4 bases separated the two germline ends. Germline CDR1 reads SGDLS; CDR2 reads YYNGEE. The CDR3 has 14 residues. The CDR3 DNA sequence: TGTGCCAGCAGCGTAGACGGTAGCAATCAGCCCCAGCATTTT. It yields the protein CASSVDGSNQPQHF.

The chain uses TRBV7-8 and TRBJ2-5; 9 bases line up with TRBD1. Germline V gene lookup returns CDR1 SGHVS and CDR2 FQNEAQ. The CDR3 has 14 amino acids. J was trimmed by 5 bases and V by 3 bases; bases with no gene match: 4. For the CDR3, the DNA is TGTGCCAGCAGCTTTGGGACAGGGTGGGAGACCCAGTACTTC. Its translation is CASSFGTGWETQYF.

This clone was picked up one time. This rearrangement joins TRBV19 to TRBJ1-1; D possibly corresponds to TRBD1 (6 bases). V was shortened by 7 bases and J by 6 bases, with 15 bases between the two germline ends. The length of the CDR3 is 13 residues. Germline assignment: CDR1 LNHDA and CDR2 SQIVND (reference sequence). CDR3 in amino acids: CASTLRGWSEAFF. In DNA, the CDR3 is TGTGCCAGTACCCTCAGGGGTTGGTCTGAAGCTTTCTTT.

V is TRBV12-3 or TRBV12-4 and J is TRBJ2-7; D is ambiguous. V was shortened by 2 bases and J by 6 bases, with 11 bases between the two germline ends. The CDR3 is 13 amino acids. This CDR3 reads CASSLSENPEQYF. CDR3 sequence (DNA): TGTGCCAGCAGTTTATCCGAGAATCCCGAGCAGTACTTC.

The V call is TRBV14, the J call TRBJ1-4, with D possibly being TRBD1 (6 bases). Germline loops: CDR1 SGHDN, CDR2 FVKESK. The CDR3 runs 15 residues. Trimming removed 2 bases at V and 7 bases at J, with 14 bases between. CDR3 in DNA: TGTGCCAGCAGCCAAACAACAGGGATAGGTGAAAAACTGTTTTTT. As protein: CASSQTTGIGEKLFF.

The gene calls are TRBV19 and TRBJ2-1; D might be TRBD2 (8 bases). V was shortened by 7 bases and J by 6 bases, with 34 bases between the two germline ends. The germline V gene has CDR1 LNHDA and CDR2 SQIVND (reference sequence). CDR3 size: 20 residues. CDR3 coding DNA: TGTGCCAGTATGCCCGTGAGGACAGGCATCCCAGGACTAGCCGTCAATGAGCAGTTCTTC. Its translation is CASMPVRTGIPGLAVNEQFF. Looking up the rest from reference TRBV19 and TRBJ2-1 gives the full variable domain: DGGITQSPKYLFRKEGQNVTLSCEQNLNHDAMYWYRQDPGQGLRLIYYSQIVNDFQKGDIAEGYSVSREKKESFPLTVTSAQKNPTAFYLCASMPVRTGIPGLAVNEQFFGPGTRLTVL.

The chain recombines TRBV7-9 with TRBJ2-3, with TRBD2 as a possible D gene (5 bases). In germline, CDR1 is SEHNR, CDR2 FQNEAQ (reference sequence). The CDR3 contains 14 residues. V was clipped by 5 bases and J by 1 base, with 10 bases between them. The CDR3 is CASSLTGGTDTQYF. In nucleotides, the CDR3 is TGTGCCAGCAGCCTTACCGGGGGCACAGATACGCAGTATTTT.

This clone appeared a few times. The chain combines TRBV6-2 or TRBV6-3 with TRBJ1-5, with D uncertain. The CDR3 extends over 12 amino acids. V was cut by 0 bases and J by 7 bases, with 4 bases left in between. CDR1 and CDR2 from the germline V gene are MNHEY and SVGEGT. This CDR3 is CASSYSFQPQHF. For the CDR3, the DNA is TGTGCCAGCAGTTACTCGTTCCAGCCCCAGCATTTT.

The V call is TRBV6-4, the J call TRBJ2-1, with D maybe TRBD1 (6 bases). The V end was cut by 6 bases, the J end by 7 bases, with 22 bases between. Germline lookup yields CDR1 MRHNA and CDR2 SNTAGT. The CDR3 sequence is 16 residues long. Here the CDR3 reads CASSALDSELRNEQFF. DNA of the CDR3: TGTGCCAGCAGCGCCTTGGACAGCGAATTACGAAATGAGCAGTTCTTC.

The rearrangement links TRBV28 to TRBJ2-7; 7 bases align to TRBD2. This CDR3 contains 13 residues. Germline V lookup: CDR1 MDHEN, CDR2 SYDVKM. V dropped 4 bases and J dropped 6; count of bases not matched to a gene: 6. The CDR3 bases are TGTGCCAGCAGTTGGGAGGGTAAGGGCGAGCAGTACTTC. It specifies CASSWEGKGEQYF.

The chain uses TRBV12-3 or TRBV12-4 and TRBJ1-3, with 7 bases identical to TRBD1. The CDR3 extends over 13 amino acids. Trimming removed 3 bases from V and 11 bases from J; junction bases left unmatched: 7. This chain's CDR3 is CASSLTQGRAIYF. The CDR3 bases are TGTGCCAGCAGTTTGACACAGGGGAGGGCCATATATTTT.

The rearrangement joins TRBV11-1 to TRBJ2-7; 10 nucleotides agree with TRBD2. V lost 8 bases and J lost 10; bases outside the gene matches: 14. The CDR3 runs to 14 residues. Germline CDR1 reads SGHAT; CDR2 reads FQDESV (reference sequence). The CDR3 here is CASGRASGRTEQYF. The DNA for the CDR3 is TGTGCCAGCGGAAGGGCTAGCGGGAGAACGGAACAGTACTTC.

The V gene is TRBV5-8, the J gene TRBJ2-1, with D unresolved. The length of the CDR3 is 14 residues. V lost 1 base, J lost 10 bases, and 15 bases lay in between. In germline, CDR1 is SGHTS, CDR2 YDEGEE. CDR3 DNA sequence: TGTGCCAGCAGCTTGTCTAGATTTCTACAAGAGCAGTTCTTC. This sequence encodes CASSLSRFLQEQFF. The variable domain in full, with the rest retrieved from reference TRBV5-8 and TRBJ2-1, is EAGVTQSPTHLIKTRGQQATLRCSPISGHTSVYWYQQALGLGLQFLLWYDEGEERNRGNFPPRFSGRQFPNYSSELNVNALELEDSALYLCASSLSRFLQEQFFGPGTRLTVL.

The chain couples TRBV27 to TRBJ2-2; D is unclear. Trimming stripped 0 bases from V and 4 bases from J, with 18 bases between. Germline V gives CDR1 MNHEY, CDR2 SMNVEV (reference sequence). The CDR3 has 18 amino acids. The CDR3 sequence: CASSLSIIELMGTGELFF. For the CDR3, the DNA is TGTGCCAGCAGTTTATCTATAATTGAGCTGATGGGCACCGGGGAGCTGTTTTTT.

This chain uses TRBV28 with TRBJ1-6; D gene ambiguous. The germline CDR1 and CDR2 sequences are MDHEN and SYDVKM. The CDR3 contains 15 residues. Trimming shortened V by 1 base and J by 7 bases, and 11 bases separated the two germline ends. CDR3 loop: CASSLLDPRNSPLHF. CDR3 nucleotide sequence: TGTGCCAGCAGTTTATTGGACCCCCGAAATTCACCCCTCCACTTT.

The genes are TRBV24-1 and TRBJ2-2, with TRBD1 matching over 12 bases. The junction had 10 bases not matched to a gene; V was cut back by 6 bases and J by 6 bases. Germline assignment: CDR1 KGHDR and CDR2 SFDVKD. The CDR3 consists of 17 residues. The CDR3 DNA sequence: TGTGCCACCAGTTTTCCGCCGGGACAGGGGGCCCCCGGGGAGCTGTTTTTT. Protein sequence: CATSFPPGQGAPGELFF.

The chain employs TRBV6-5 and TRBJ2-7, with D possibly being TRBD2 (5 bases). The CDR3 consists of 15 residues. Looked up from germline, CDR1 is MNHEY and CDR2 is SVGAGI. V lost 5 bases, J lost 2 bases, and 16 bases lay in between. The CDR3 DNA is TGTGCCAGCAGTCCCGGCGAGCGGAAAGCCTACGAGCAGTACTTC. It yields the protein CASSPGERKAYEQYF.

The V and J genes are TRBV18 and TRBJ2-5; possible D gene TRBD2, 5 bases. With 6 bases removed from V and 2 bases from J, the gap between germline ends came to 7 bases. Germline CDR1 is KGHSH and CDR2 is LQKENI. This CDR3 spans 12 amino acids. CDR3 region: CASSRTQETQYF. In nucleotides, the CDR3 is TGTGCCAGCTCTCGGACTCAAGAGACCCAGTACTTC.